The next 16 T cell receptor beta chains were all read from a single sample in a study of blood T cell repertoires in COVID-19. TCRdb's table, derived via immunoSEQ multiplex PCR, lists solely in-frame clones and lacks some. The table has more than 300,000 clones, over 75% seen once. The sample was PBMCs or T cells enriched from blood (not recorded which). The receptors were gathered from a woman aged 18 to 35 who had recovered from COVID-19.

The chain joins TRBV13 to TRBJ2-7; 8 bases match TRBD1. The CDR3 extends over 15 amino acids. V shed 4 bases, J shed 1 base, and the junction held 6 bases outside the gene matches. Germline assignment: CDR1 PRHDT and CDR2 FYEKMQ (reference sequence). The CDR3 DNA reads as TGTGCCAGCAGCTCCGCCGGGACAGGTTCCTACGAGCAGTACTTC. Translating gives CASSSAGTGSYEQYF.

This clone appeared a few times. The chain employs TRBV2 and TRBJ1-4; possibly TRBD1 for D (6 bases). The CDR3 extends over 16 amino acids. V was clipped by 6 bases and J by 8 bases, with 22 bases between them. Germline V gene sequence: CDR1 SNHLY, CDR2 FYNNEI. As DNA, the CDR3 is TGTGCCAGCAGACCCAACTCACAGGGTCTACGGGAAAAACTGTTTTTT. Protein: CASRPNSQGLREKLFF.

This sequence joins TRBV10-2 and TRBJ1-1; D gene uncertain. Deletions cut 0 bases from V and 8 bases from J, with 7 bases between. The CDR3 totals 12 residues. In germline, CDR1 is WSHSY, CDR2 SAAADI. CDR3 nucleotides: TGCGCCAGCAGTGAGTCGTTGGCAGAAGCTTTCTTT. It specifies CASSESLAEAFF.

The V call is TRBV25-1, the J call TRBJ1-4; 8 nucleotides align to TRBD1. Trimming cost V 4 bases and J 4 bases; bases outside gene matches: 11. Per germline, CDR1 MGHDK and CDR2 SYGVNS. This CDR3 is 17 amino acids long. The CDR3 DNA sequence: TGTGCCAGCAGTGGGCAGGGGGCGCGGTCTGGTAATGAAAAACTGTTTTTT. This gives the protein CASSGQGARSGNEKLFF.

This clone was counted only a few times. The chain links TRBV2 to TRBJ1-3, with D possibly matching TRBD1 (5 bases). The CDR3 is made up of 17 amino acids. V was trimmed by 5 bases and J by 5 bases, leaving 22 bases between them. Per the germline V gene, CDR1 is SNHLY and CDR2 is FYNNEI. CDR3 sequence: CASSTGRFDPERNTIYF. DNA of the CDR3: TGTGCCAGCAGTACAGGTAGATTTGACCCAGAACGAAACACCATATATTTT.

This clone was observed a single time. This chain joins TRBV25-1 and TRBJ2-5, with a possible D match to TRBD1 (5 bases). Between the trimmed V and J ends, which lost 2 bases and 4 bases, there was a span of 11 bases. The CDR3 is 14 residues long. Germline V gives CDR1 MGHDK, CDR2 SYGVNS. The CDR3 region is CASSERGGSETQYF. The CDR3 region has the DNA TGTGCCAGCAGTGAAAGGGGTGGGTCAGAGACCCAGTACTTC. The variable domain in full, completed from reference TRBV25-1 and TRBJ2-5, reads EADIYQTPRYLVIGTGKKITLECSQTMGHDKMYWYQQDPGMELHLIHYSYGVNSTEKGDLSSESTVSRIRTEHFPLTLESARPSHTSQYLCASSERGGSETQYFGPGTRLLVL.

This chain links TRBV9 with TRBJ2-2; the D is unclear. Germline V gene sequence: CDR1 SGDLS, CDR2 YYNGEE. V lost 5 bases and J lost 0, with 17 bases in between. This CDR3 has 17 amino acids. The CDR3 here is CASSELGRLTNTGELFF. In DNA form, the CDR3 reads TGTGCCAGCAGTGAGTTGGGCAGGTTGACGAACACCGGGGAGCTGTTTTTT.

Note on this clone: At one boundary the junction diverges from the germline segment, which might be a read error. The CDR3 sequence: CARSSPGSKAFF. CDR3 coding DNA: TGTGCCCGGAGTAGTCCAGGGTCGAAAGCTTTCTTT. The chain couples TRBV30 to TRBJ1-1, with D possibly being TRBD1 (5 bases). Per germline, CDR1 GTSNPN and CDR2 SVGIG (reference sequence). This CDR3 is 12 amino acids long.

Turning to this clone: The same CDR3 also results from other DNA sequences found in this sample. The V gene is TRBV19, the J gene TRBJ1-1; possibly TRBD1 for D (5 bases). CDR3 length: 14 residues. V was cut by 3 bases and J by 0 bases, with 8 bases left in between. Germline V CDR1 and CDR2: LNHDA, SQIVND (reference sequence). CDR3 in DNA: TGTGCCAGTAGTATTGGGGGGGTGAACACTGAAGCTTTCTTT. Residues: CASSIGGVNTEAFF. The variable domain in full, with the rest retrieved from reference TRBV19 and TRBJ1-1, is DGGITQSPKYLFRKEGQNVTLSCEQNLNHDAMYWYRQDPGQGLRLIYYSQIVNDFQKGDIAEGYSVSREKKESFPLTVTSAQKNPTAFYLCASSIGGVNTEAFFGQGTRLTVV.

J is TRBJ1-1 and V is TRBV18; a weak D match, TRBD1 (5 bases). Per the germline V gene, CDR1 is KGHSH and CDR2 is LQKENI. This CDR3 is built from 14 residues. Trimming took off 6 bases at V and 6 bases at J, with 17 bases between the two ends. In nucleotides, the CDR3 is TGTGCCAGCTCGCACGGGGGGGGAGGCGCTGAAGCTTTCTTT. It encodes CASSHGGGGAEAFF.

The V call is TRBV11-2, the J call TRBJ2-3; 11 nucleotides agree with TRBD2. CDR1 and CDR2 from the germline V gene are SGHAT and FQNNGV. This CDR3 region has 16 residues. The V gene end was trimmed by 0 bases and the J gene end by 6 bases; junction bases not matched to a gene: 5. The CDR3 DNA reads TGTGCCAGCAGCTTAGAGGTGGTAGCGGGGGGGGATACGCAGTATTTT. Translated: CASSLEVVAGGDTQYF.

The rearrangement joins TRBV29-1 to TRBJ2-3, with D perhaps TRBD1 (7 bases). This CDR3 region has 17 residues. The V end was cut by 6 bases, the J end by 0 bases, with 22 bases between. Germline assignment: CDR1 SQVTM and CDR2 ANQGSEA. Written as DNA, the CDR3 is TGCAGCGTCCGCCCAGGGGGGCTGTCGATCAGCACAGATACGCAGTATTTT. The encoded protein is CSVRPGGLSISTDTQYF.

Worth noting for this clone: Other DNA sequences in this sample translate to the same CDR3. The chain carries TRBV5-1 and TRBJ1-1; 10 positions match TRBD1. Germline values: CDR1 SGHRS, CDR2 YFSETQ. This CDR3 is 13 amino acids long. After removal of 5 bases from V and 4 bases from J, the junction contained 2 bases not matched to a gene. CDR3: CASSRDRGTEAFF. For the CDR3, the DNA is TGCGCCAGCAGTCGGGACAGGGGCACTGAAGCTTTCTTT. The variable domain in full, completed from reference TRBV5-1 and TRBJ1-1, reads KAGVTQTPRYLIKTRGQQVTLSCSPISGHRSVSWYQQTPGQGLQFLFEYFSETQRNKGNFPGRFSGRQFSNSRSEMNVSTLELGDSALYLCASSRDRGTEAFFGQGTRLTVV.

This chain links TRBV5-4 with TRBJ1-2; a weak D match, TRBD1 (6 bases). Germline lookup yields CDR1 SGHNT and CDR2 YYREEE (reference sequence). This CDR3 spans 13 amino acids. Trimming shortened V by 4 bases and J by 3 bases, and 10 bases separated the two germline ends. CDR3 in DNA: TGTGCCAGCAGCACAACAGGGTACTATGGCTACACCTTC. This sequence encodes CASSTTGYYGYTF. The full variable domain, in which reference TRBV5-4 and TRBJ1-2 provide the parts outside the CDR3, is ETGVTQSPTHLIKTRGQQVTLRCSSQSGHNTVSWYQQALGQGPQFIFQYYREEENGRGNFPPRFSGLQFPNYSSELNVNALELDDSALYLCASSTTGYYGYTFGSGTRLTVV.

The table lists this clone with a few counts. The chain links TRBV15 to TRBJ1-3; no definite D call. The CDR3 is made up of 13 amino acids. The germline V gene has CDR1 LNHNV and CDR2 YYDKDF (reference sequence). Trimming took 5 bases from V and 4 from J, leaving 9 bases between them. The DNA of the CDR3 is TGTGCCACCAGCCAAGGGAGGGGAAACACCATATATTTT. It translates to CATSQGRGNTIYF.

The chain joins TRBV6-5 to TRBJ1-2; 9 bases are shared with TRBD1. From germline, CDR1 is MNHEY and CDR2 SVGAGI. The V and J ends lost 6 bases and 6 bases, in that order; junction bases with no gene match: 11. The CDR3 length is 15 residues. CDR3 DNA sequence: TGTGCCAGCAGGGGGGGACAGGGCCCCCCGGATGGCTACACCTTC. Translated, it gives CASRGGQGPPDGYTF.